Listed below are T cell receptor beta chains from one sample, sequenced in a study of T cell responses to AZD1222 COVID-19 vaccine. Repertoires were generated with immunoSEQ multiplex PCR, while TCRdb's copy carries only in-frame clones and drops some. Among 100,000 to 150,000 clones listed, roughly 86% were seen once. Sample: peripheral blood, taken 28 days after the second AZD1222 dose. Every receptor here comes from an adult who received the AZD1222 COVID-19 vaccine. Each CDR3 is given with its conserved first and last residue. The D gene is left open where the match is weak. Clone size, where shown, is once, few, many, or a class for clones that have expanded.

D | J | size | V | CDR3 | DNA
TRBD1 | TRBJ1-6 | . | TRBV27 | CASSFHWGQGRSPLHF | TGTGCCAGCAGTTTTCACTGGGGACAGGGACGCTCACCCCTCCACTTT
TRBD1 | TRBJ2-5 | . | TRBV10-3 | CAISEWAGTGLETQYF | TGTGCCATCAGTGAGTGGGCGGGGACAGGCCTGGAGACCCAGTACTTC
TRBD2 | TRBJ2-3 | once | TRBV4-3 | CASSQETSGFTDTQYF | TGCGCCAGCAGCCAAGAGACTAGCGGGTTCACAGATACGCAGTATTTT
. | TRBJ1-4 | once | TRBV13 | CASSLGDRGNEKLFF | TGTGCCAGCAGCTTAGGGGACCGGGGAAATGAAAAACTGTTTTTT
TRBD1 | TRBJ1-5 | . | TRBV30 | CAWSDRGAQPQHF | TGTGCCTGGAGTGACAGGGGGGCTCAGCCCCAGCATTTT
TRBD1 | TRBJ1-1 | . | TRBV30 | CARRTGTNTEAFF | TGTGCCAGACGGACAGGGACGAACACTGAAGCTTTCTTT
. | TRBJ1-1 | . | TRBV7-2 | CASSQGYKAFF | TGTGCCAGCAGCCAAGGATACAAAGCTTTCTTT
TRBD1 | TRBJ2-5 | . | TRBV28 | CASSSLTGGPETQYF | TGTGCCAGCAGTTCTTTGACAGGGGGTCCCGAGACCCAGTACTTC
. | TRBJ1-2 | . | TRBV15 | CATSRGLQDGYTF | TGTGCCACCAGCAGAGGCCTACAGGATGGCTACACCTTC
. | TRBJ1-5 | . | TRBV30 | CAWSAGVSGRSNQPQHF | TGTGCCTGGAGTGCGGGGGTTTCAGGGAGAAGCAATCAGCCCCAGCATTTT
. | TRBJ1-2 | . | TRBV3-1/TRBV3-2 | CASSPEWRTGYGYTF | TGTGCCAGCAGCCCAGAGTGGAGGACCGGCTATGGCTACACCTTC
. | TRBJ2-2 | . | TRBV12-3/TRBV12-4 | CASSSSLSGELFF | TGTGCCAGCAGTTCCAGTTTGAGCGGGGAGCTGTTTTTT
. | TRBJ2-2 | . | TRBV6-5 | CASSFIETPGGELFF | TGTGCCAGCAGTTTTATAGAAACCCCAGGCGGGGAGCTGTTTTTT
. | TRBJ1-2 | . | TRBV19 | CASSPLFAGTDGYTF | TGTGCCAGTAGCCCCCTATTCGCGGGGACGGATGGCTACACCTTC
. | TRBJ1-5 | once | TRBV7-9 | CASSLGGYQGQPQHF | TGTGCCAGCAGCTTAGGGGGCTATCAGGGTCAGCCCCAGCATTTT
. | TRBJ1-6 | . | TRBV4-1 | CASSQDRTAYNSPLHF | TGCGCCAGCAGCCAAGATAGGACAGCATATAATTCACCCCTCCACTTT
. | TRBJ2-5 | . | TRBV5-5 | CASSLEWGGTQYF | TGTGCCAGCAGCTTGGAATGGGGTGGGACCCAGTACTTC
. | TRBJ2-1 | . | TRBV11-3 | CASSLGLHPGDEQFF | TGTGCCAGCAGCTTGGGACTCCACCCCGGCGATGAGCAGTTCTTC
TRBD1 | TRBJ2-2 | medium-sized | TRBV15 | CATSRGQGEVGELFF | TGTGCCACCAGCAGAGGACAGGGGGAGGTCGGGGAGCTGTTTTTT
. | TRBJ1-1 | few | TRBV7-9 | CASRGVGNTEAFF | TGTGCCAGCAGGGGCGTGGGGAACACTGAAGCTTTCTTT
. | TRBJ1-6 | . | TRBV24-1 | CATSDMAQPRSPLHF | TGTGCCACCAGTGATATGGCCCAGCCCCGGTCACCCCTCCACTTT
. | TRBJ1-1 | . | TRBV6-1 | CASSEAIYTEAFF | TGTGCCAGCAGTGAAGCGATCTATACTGAAGCTTTCTTT
. | TRBJ1-2 | . | TRBV6-5 | CASTIAGSNYGYTF | TGTGCCAGCACTATAGCCGGATCTAACTATGGCTACACCTTC
. | TRBJ2-7 | . | TRBV19 | CASSVDAGALGEQYF | TGTGCCAGTAGTGTTGACGCCGGGGCCTTGGGCGAGCAGTACTTC
. | TRBJ1-5 | . | TRBV7-2 | CASSLESLQPQHF | TGTGCCAGCAGCTTAGAGAGCTTACAGCCCCAGCATTTT
. | TRBJ2-7 | . | TRBV2 | CASSVGPVYEQYF | TGTGCCAGCAGTGTAGGCCCCGTCTACGAGCAGTACTTC
. | TRBJ2-3 | . | TRBV18 | CASSPQNRDIFTDTQYF | TGTGCCAGCTCACCGCAAAACCGGGACATCTTCACAGATACGCAGTATTTT
. | TRBJ2-3 | . | TRBV19 | CASSIQGTDTQYF | TGTGCCAGTAGTATCCAGGGAACAGATACGCAGTATTTT